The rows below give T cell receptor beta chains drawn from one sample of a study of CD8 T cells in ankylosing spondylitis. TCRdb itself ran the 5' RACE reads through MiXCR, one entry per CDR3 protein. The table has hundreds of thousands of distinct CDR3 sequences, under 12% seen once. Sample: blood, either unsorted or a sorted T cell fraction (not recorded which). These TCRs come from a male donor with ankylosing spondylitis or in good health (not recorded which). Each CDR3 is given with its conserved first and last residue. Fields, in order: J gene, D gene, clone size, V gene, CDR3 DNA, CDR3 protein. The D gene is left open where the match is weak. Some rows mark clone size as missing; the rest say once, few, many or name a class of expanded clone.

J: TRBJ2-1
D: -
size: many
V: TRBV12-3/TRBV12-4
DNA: TGTGCCAGCAGTTTCGGGGCCTCCTACAATGAGCAGTTCTTC
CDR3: CASSFGASYNEQFF

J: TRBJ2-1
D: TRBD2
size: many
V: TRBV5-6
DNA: TGTGCCAGCAGCTTGCTGAGCGGGGGGGGGTACAATGAGCAGTTCTTC
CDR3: CASSLLSGGGYNEQFF

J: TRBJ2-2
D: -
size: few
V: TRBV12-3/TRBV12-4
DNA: TGTGCCAGCAGTTTGCAGGGTTTCTTAGGGGAGCTGTTTTTT
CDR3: CASSLQGFLGELFF

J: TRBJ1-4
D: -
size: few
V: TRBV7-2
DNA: TGTGCCAGCAGCTTATCTAACAGACCTAATGAAAAACTGTTTTTT
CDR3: CASSLSNRPNEKLFF

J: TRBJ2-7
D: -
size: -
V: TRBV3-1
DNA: TGTGCCAGCAGCCCTTCAAGGACCTATTACGAGCAGTACTTC
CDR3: CASSPSRTYYEQYF

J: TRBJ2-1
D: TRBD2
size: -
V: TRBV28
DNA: TGTGCCAGCAGTCGGGGGGGATCGTGGTACAATGAGCAGTTCTTC
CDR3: CASSRGGSWYNEQFF

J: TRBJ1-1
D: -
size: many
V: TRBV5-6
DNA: TGTGCCAGCAGCTTGGCCGACCGAAGGGACACTGAAGCTTTCTTT
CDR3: CASSLADRRDTEAFF

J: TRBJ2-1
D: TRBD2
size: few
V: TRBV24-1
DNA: TGTGCCACCAGTGACCGTGGGCGGGGGGCCAATGAGCAGTTCTTC
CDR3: CATSDRGRGANEQFF

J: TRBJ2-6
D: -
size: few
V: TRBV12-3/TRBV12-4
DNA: TGTGCCAGCAGGTTGGGGGCAGTGCGCTCTGGGGCCAACGTCCTGACTTTC
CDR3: CASRLGAVRSGANVLTF

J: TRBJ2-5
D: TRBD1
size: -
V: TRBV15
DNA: TGTGCCACCAGCAGGGACCCCCAGGGGGATTGGGCCCAGTACTTC
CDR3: CATSRDPQGDWAQYF